This T cell receptor (beta chain) comes out of a study of cytomegalovirus exposure and HLA in healthy donors. Study findings and constraints: Association of a missense DCLRE1C variant with TCR beta V- and J-gene trimming was reported in a later analysis. Indistinguishable V segments such as TRBV6-2 and TRBV6-3 were excluded. When presence/absence was analysed, sequencing depth was taken to be roughly uniform across donors.

With 60 Vbeta and 13 Jbeta primers, the PCR was carried out. Profiling relied on immunoSEQ multiplex PCR, and the TCRdb table lists in-frame clones only, not all of them. Of hundreds of thousands of clones in the sample, about three quarters were seen once. In the case of this clone: Its antigen is as yet unknown.

Germline loops: CDR1 SGHRS, CDR2 YFSETQ. J gave up 7 bases and V 0 bases, and 13 bases lay outside the gene matches. This CDR3 has 18 amino acids. The receptor was derived from an older woman in good health and CMV-seropositive. Sequencing input: PBMCs. This chain connects TRBV5-1 to TRBJ1-4, with 9 bases matching TRBD1. CDR3 sequence (DNA): TGCGCCAGCAGCTTGGACCCGGGACAGGGAAGCCGTGGTGAAAAACTGTTTTTT. Translation: CASSLDPGQGSRGEKLFF. The full variable domain, rest sourced from reference TRBV5-1 and TRBJ1-4, is KAGVTQTPRYLIKTRGQQVTLSCSPISGHRSVSWYQQTPGQGLQFLFEYFSETQRNKGNFPGRFSGRQFSNSRSEMNVSTLELGDSALYLCASSLDPGQGSRGEKLFFGSGTQLSVL.